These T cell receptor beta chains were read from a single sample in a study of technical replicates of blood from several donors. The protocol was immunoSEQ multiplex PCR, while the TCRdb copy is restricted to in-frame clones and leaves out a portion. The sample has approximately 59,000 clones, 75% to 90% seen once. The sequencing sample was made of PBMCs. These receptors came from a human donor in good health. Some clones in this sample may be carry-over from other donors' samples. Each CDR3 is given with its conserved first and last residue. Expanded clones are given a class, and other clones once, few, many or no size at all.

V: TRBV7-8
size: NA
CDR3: CASSLREGNYGYTF

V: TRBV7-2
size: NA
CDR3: CASSLIWTGSEQYF

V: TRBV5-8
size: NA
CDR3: CASSRTGNYGYTF

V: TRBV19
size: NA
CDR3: CASSILKFGEQYF

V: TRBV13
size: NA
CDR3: CASSLGRGDYGYTF

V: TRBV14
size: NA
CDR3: CASSSNFYEQYF

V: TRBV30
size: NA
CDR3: CAWSGWTSGTDTQYF

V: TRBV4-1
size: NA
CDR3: CASSQDWGGPGRDTEAFF

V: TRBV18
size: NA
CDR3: CASSPKGLAGSYNEQFF

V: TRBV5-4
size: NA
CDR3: CASQRGTSSYNEQFF

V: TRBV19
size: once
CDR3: CASSRGRGEAFF

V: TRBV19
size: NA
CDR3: CASSPQDRYSNQPQHF

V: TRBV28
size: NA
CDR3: CASSILNYEQYF

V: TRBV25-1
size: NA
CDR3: CASSNGQVGWGTEAFF

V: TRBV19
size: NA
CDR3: CASSRPGSDNEQFF

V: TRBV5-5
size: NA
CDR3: CASSWEGQGANQPQHF

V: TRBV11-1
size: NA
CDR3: CASSHLFGAENTEAFF

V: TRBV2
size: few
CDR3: CASNGNYEQYF

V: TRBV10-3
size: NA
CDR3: CAISSGTGMGGGYGYTF

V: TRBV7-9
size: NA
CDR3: CASSFVAGAEEQFF

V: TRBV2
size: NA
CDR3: CASSGTGRNQPQHF

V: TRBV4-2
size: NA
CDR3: CASSQVGIGGALGDEQFF

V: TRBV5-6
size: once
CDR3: CASSSLNYGYTF

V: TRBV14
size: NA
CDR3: CASSQVISYEQYF

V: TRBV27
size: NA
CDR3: CASSFGTGYEQYF

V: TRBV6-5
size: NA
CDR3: CASRLAGGGEQYF

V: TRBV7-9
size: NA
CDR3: CASSSPWSGGGQYEQYF

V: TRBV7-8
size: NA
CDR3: CASSPRQGAAPLHF

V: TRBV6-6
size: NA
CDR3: CASSYSNRGQDQPQHF

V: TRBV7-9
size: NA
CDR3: CASSLGPGHHKGSTEAFF

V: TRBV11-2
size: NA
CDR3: CASSSPRGGGTYNEQFF

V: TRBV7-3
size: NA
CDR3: CASSPQGPTSQETQYF

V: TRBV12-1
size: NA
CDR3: CASSVPDARSEANYGYTF

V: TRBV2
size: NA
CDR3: CASRRSAGGQYNEQFF

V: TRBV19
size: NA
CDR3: CASSAAGGSKQYF

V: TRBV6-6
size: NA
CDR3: CASGSHRGSEAFF

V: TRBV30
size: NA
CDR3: CAWSPGVNTEAFF

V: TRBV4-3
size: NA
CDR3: CASSLGTGANSGANVLTF

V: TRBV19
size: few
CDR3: CASSPLGTSGISNTGELFF

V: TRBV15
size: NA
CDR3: CATSTLDRALFREQFF

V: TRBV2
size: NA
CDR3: CASSLRTSGSTDTQYF

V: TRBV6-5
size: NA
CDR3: CASSYAGKETQYF

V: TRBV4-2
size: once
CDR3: CASSQQGAYEQYF

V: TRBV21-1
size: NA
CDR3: CASSKASLRDRPLHGTDTQYF

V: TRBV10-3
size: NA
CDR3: CATAETGSDNQPQHF